The entry that follows covers one T cell receptor beta chain sequence. The antigen is unknown. The data originate from a study of identical twins. TCRdb analysed the 5' RACE reads with MiXCR anew, one entry per CDR3 protein. The profile shows approximately 190,000 distinct CDR3 sequences, about a sixth of them singletons. Study-level findings and limits: Beta clonotypes that were abundant in cord blood contained fewer insertions, a pattern absent from memory repertoires.

The CDR3 has 16 amino acids. The V gene end was trimmed by 0 bases and the J gene end by 3 bases; junction bases not matched to a gene: 5. The germline V gene has CDR1 LGHNA and CDR2 YSLEER. These data were also reused for a study on T cells expressing NK-cell markers.

The sequence was collected from a woman between 18 and 29 years old in good health. Sequenced material: CD8+ T cells sorted from blood. V and J are TRBV4-3 and TRBJ2-1; 7 positions agree with TRBD2. The CDR3 is CASSQDSASGYNEQFF. In DNA form, the CDR3 reads TGCGCCAGCAGCCAAGATTCAGCTAGCGGCTACAATGAGCAGTTCTTC.